Listed below are T cell receptor beta chains from one sample, sequenced in a study of blood T cell repertoires in COVID-19. Some clones are missing from TCRdb's copy, which holds only in-frame ones; the method was immunoSEQ multiplex PCR. Of a few hundred thousand clones listed, approximately 88% were seen once; the top ten hold 3.1%. Material: PBMCs or T cells enriched from blood (not recorded which). These receptors were obtained from a woman in her thirties or forties who had been exposed to COVID-19. Each CDR3 is given with its conserved first and last residue. The D gene is left open where the match is weak. Not all rows give a size; the values are once, few, many and, for expanded clones, a class.

TRBJ2-7,TRBD2,TRBV4-2,few,TGTGCCAGCGGGAGCGGGGGACAATACGAGCAGTACTTC,CASGSGGQYEQYF
TRBJ1-4,TRBD1,TRBV7-8,NA,TGTGCCAGCACCCTTCGCGAAATGGGACAGGGGTTAAATGAAAAACTGTTTTTT,CASTLREMGQGLNEKLFF
TRBJ1-2,TRBD1,TRBV15,NA,TGTGCCACCAGCCAGGGACAGGGGGCCCACTATGGCTACACCTTC,CATSQGQGAHYGYTF
TRBJ2-5,NA,TRBV18,NA,TGTGCCAGCTCGAACAGGGTGGAAGAGACCCAGTACTTC,CASSNRVEETQYF
TRBJ1-4,NA,TRBV30,few,TGTGCCTGCCAAATGAACAAGCTGGGAACAGGGCGCGAAAAACTGTTTTTT,CACQMNKLGTGREKLFF
TRBJ1-1,NA,TRBV7-9,NA,TGTGCCAGCAGCTTAGGTCTGGGCATGTTGACTGAAGCTTTCTTT,CASSLGLGMLTEAFF
TRBJ2-7,TRBD1,TRBV7-2,NA,TGTGCCAGCAGCCCCAGCTTGGGACAGAGCTCCTACGAGCAGTACTTC,CASSPSLGQSSYEQYF
TRBJ1-6,NA,TRBV27,once,TGTGCCAGCAGCCCCCAACAGGTCTATAATTCACCCCTCCACTTT,CASSPQQVYNSPLHF
TRBJ2-1,NA,TRBV28,NA,TGTGCCAGCAGTTCGGGGAACTACAATGAGCAGTTCTTC,CASSSGNYNEQFF
TRBJ1-5,TRBD1,TRBV4-3,NA,TGCGCCAGCAGCCAAGAGCCGGGACAGTTTAATCAGCCCCAGCATTTT,CASSQEPGQFNQPQHF
TRBJ2-2,TRBD2,TRBV5-6,NA,TGTGCCAGCAGCTTGTATCGGGGGGATCGCACCGGGGAGCTGTTTTTT,CASSLYRGDRTGELFF
TRBJ1-2,NA,TRBV11-3,NA,TGTGCCAGCAGCTTAGAACAGGGTAATGGCTACACCTTC,CASSLEQGNGYTF
TRBJ1-2,NA,TRBV28,NA,TGTGCCAGCCGGGAGGAAAACTATGGCTACACCTTC,CASREENYGYTF
TRBJ1-2,NA,TRBV4-3,NA,TGCGCCAGCAGCCAAGGACACTCTAACTATGGCTACACCTTC,CASSQGHSNYGYTF
TRBJ2-1,TRBD2,TRBV4-3,NA,TGCGCCAGCAGCCAAGAACTAGCGGGAGGGGGTGAGCAGTTCTTC,CASSQELAGGGEQFF
TRBJ1-4,NA,TRBV6-1,once,TGTGCCAGCAGTGAATGGGGGGTTACTAATGAAAAACTGTTTTTT,CASSEWGVTNEKLFF
TRBJ2-5,TRBD1,TRBV7-6,once,TGTGCCAGCAGCTTAAACCGGGACAGGTTGGTTGAAGAGACCCAGTACTTC,CASSLNRDRLVEETQYF
TRBJ1-1,TRBD1,TRBV3-1/TRBV3-2,NA,TGTGCCAGCAGAGAACAGGGGGATGAAGCTTTCTTT,CASREQGDEAFF
TRBJ2-1,NA,TRBV6-1,NA,TGTGCCAGCAGTGTCGGTATGGGCACCCGTTCAGCCTACAATGAGCAGTTCTTC,CASSVGMGTRSAYNEQFF
TRBJ1-5,TRBD1,TRBV18,NA,TGTGCCAGCTCACCAGGACAGGGTTCGGATCAGCCCCAGCATTTT,CASSPGQGSDQPQHF
TRBJ2-1,NA,TRBV5-6,once,TGTGCCAGCAGCCTACAGGGTATCCTCCACAATGAGCAGTTCTTC,CASSLQGILHNEQFF
TRBJ1-1,NA,TRBV11-3,NA,TGTGCCAGCAGCTTAGCGGGTTTTAGAGTGAACTCTGAAGCTTTCTTT,CASSLAGFRVNSEAFF
TRBJ2-3,NA,TRBV28,NA,TGTGCCATCACCGGGAGTATGGATACGCAGTATTTT,CAITGSMDTQYF
TRBJ2-1,NA,TRBV2,NA,TGTGCCAGCTCTTTCTCCTACAATGAGCAGTTCTTC,CASSFSYNEQFF
TRBJ2-7,NA,TRBV4-1,few,TGCGCCAGCAGTCTCGGATACAGCTCCTACGAGCAGTACTTC,CASSLGYSSYEQYF
TRBJ2-1,NA,TRBV2,NA,TGTGCCAGCCGGAAGGGAGGCTATGGATGGAATGAGCAGTTCTTC,CASRKGGYGWNEQFF
TRBJ2-5,TRBD2,TRBV28,NA,TGTGCCACCTCGTTGCGGGGGACCCCCCTGAGGGAGACCCAGTACTTC,CATSLRGTPLRETQYF
TRBJ1-1,NA,TRBV28,once,TGTGCCAGTACGGCCCGGGGGGGTGCAGCTGAAGCTTTCTTT,CASTARGGAAEAFF
TRBJ1-2,TRBD1,TRBV2,NA,TGTGCCAGCAGTGGGACAGGACTGACTCCCAACTATGGCTACACCTTC,CASSGTGLTPNYGYTF